One and the same sample provided the 9 T cell receptor beta chains below, sequenced in a study of CD8 T cells in ankylosing spondylitis. One entry per CDR3 protein results from TCRdb running MiXCR on the 5' RACE reads. The sample contains approximately 200,000 distinct CDR3 sequences, about 13% of which appear only once. The sample consisted of blood, either unsorted or a sorted T cell fraction (not recorded which). These receptor sequences come from a male donor with ankylosing spondylitis or in good health (not recorded which).

A few counts support this clonotype. This chain uses TRBV5-6 with TRBJ1-5; 9 positions agree with TRBD1. Germline values: CDR1 SGHDT, CDR2 YYEEEE. Losses at the gene ends were 0 bases for V and 0 bases for J; bases not matched to a gene: 10. The CDR3 is 19 residues long. CDR3: CASSLERDRERYSNQPQHF. Here the CDR3 DNA reads TGTGCCAGCAGCTTGGAGAGGGACAGGGAACGGTATAGCAATCAGCCCCAGCATTTT.

The V gene is TRBV30, the J gene TRBJ2-1; 8 positions match TRBD2. CDR3 length: 14 amino acids. Germline V gene sequence: CDR1 GTSNPN, CDR2 SVGIG (reference sequence). The V gene end was trimmed by 2 bases and the J gene end by 7 bases; junction bases not matched to a gene: 7. CDR3 loop: CAWSSSGSANEQFF. The CDR3 coding sequence is TGTGCCTGGAGTTCCAGCGGGAGTGCGAATGAGCAGTTCTTC.

The chain couples TRBV12-3 or TRBV12-4 to TRBJ1-2; D unresolved. V gave up 6 bases and J gave up 7 bases, with 15 bases separating them. There are 13 residues in the CDR3. The CDR3: CASSPNPLGGYTF. In DNA, the CDR3 is TGTGCCAGCAGCCCAAACCCCTTAGGTGGCTACACCTTC.

This chain joins TRBV7-2 and TRBJ2-1; D is possibly TRBD1 (5 bases). The CDR3 is 15 residues long. V lost 5 bases and J lost 5, with 16 bases in between. The germline CDR1 and CDR2 sequences are SGHTA and FQGNSA. CDR3 residues: CASSHRGSTDNEQFF. CDR3 DNA sequence: TGTGCCAGCAGCCATAGGGGTAGCACCGACAATGAGCAGTTCTTC.

J is TRBJ1-2 and V is TRBV5-1; D is ambiguous. Germline CDR1 and CDR2: SGHRS and YFSETQ. Trimming pared 0 bases from V and 4 bases from J, leaving 10 bases between. CDR3 length: 14 residues. CDR3 nucleotide sequence: TGCGCCAGCAGCTTGGAACGAAGTCCCTATGGCTACACCTTC. It codes for CASSLERSPYGYTF.

The gene calls are TRBV11-2 and TRBJ2-5; no clear D gene. Trimming left V 3 bases short and J 8 bases short, with 19 bases between. The CDR3 totals 15 residues. Germline V gives CDR1 SGHAT, CDR2 FQNNGV. The DNA for the CDR3 is TGTGCCAGCAGCTTCGATCTACAAGAAAAGGGAACCCAGTACTTC. As protein: CASSFDLQEKGTQYF. The whole variable domain, filled in from reference TRBV11-2 and TRBJ2-5, reads EAGVAQSPRYKIIEKRQSVAFWCNPISGHATLYWYQQILGQGPKLLIQFQNNGVVDDSQLPKDRFSAERLKGVDSTLKIQPAKLEDSAVYLCASSFDLQEKGTQYFGPGTRLLVL.

The V call is TRBV30, the J call TRBJ2-7; 10 bases line up with TRBD1. Trimming at V came to 2 bases and at J to 2 bases, leaving 3 bases not matched to a gene. Per germline, CDR1 GTSNPN and CDR2 SVGIG (reference sequence). The CDR3 length is 14 residues. The CDR3 sequence is CAWSSGTGAYEQYF. The DNA for the CDR3 is TGTGCCTGGAGTTCAGGGACAGGGGCCTACGAGCAGTACTTC. The variable domain in full, with the rest retrieved from reference TRBV30 and TRBJ2-7, is SQTIHQWPATLVQPVGSPLSLECTVEGTSNPNLYWYRQAAGRGLQLLFYSVGIGQISSEVPQNLSASRPQDRQFILSSKKLLLSDSGFYLCAWSSGTGAYEQYFGPGTRLTVT.

This clonotype has only a few counts. This chain connects TRBV3-1 to TRBJ2-7; D remains unclear. The germline V gene encodes CDR1 LGHDT and CDR2 YNNKEL (reference sequence). Trimming left V 3 bases short and J 1 base short, with 7 bases between. The length of the CDR3 is 13 residues. The DNA of the CDR3 is TGTGCCAGCAGCCAGAGGATTTCCTACGAGCAGTACTTC. Its protein is CASSQRISYEQYF.

The chain recombines TRBV20-1 with TRBJ2-7; D may be TRBD1 (6 bases). Germline V gives CDR1 DFQATT, CDR2 SNEGSKA (reference sequence). CDR3 length: 16 amino acids. Trimming took off 2 bases at V and 2 bases at J, with 19 bases between the two ends. The CDR3 sequence: CSARSGHASHTYEQYF. The CDR3 bases are TGCAGTGCTAGATCGGGACACGCTAGTCACACCTACGAGCAGTACTTC.